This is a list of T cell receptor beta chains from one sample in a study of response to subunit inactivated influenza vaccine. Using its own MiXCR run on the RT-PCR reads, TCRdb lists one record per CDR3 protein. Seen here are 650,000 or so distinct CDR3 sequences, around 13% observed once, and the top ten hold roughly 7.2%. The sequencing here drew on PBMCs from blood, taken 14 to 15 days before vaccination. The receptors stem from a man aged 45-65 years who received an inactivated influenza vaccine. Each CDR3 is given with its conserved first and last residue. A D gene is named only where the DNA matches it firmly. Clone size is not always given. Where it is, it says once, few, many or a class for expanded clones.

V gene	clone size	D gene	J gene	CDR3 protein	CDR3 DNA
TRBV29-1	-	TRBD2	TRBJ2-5	CSVGFAGGQRGQTQYF	TGCAGCGTTGGCTTTGCGGGGGGGCAGAGAGGACAGACCCAGTACTTC
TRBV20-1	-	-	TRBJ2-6	CSARDGANVLTF	TGCAGTGCTAGGGATGGGGCCAACGTCCTGACTTTC
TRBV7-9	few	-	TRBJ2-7	CASSHDTYEQYF	TGTGCCAGCAGCCATGACACTTACGAGCAGTACTTC
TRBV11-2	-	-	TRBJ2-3	CASSLDFSPISTDTQYF	TGTGCCAGCAGCTTAGATTTTAGCCCCATAAGCACAGATACGCAGTATTTT
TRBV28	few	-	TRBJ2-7	CASSSTWTAYEQYF	TGTGCCAGCAGTTCGACATGGACAGCCTACGAGCAGTACTTC
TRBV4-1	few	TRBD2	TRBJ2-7	CASSQVVAGLAYEQYF	TGCGCCAGCAGCCAAGTTGTGGCGGGACTAGCCTACGAGCAGTACTTC
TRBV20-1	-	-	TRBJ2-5	CSAREASQDFSETQYF	TGCAGTGCTAGAGAAGCATCGCAGGACTTCTCGGAGACCCAGTACTTC
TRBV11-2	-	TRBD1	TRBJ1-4	CASSSTPGQGATNEKLFF	TGTGCCAGCAGCAGCACCCCGGGACAGGGGGCAACTAATGAAAAACTGTTTTTT
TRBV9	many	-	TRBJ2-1	CASSVGTYNEQFF	TGTGCCAGCAGCGTAGGGACCTACAATGAGCAGTTCTTC
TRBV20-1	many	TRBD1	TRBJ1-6	CSARDDEQGNNSPLHF	TGCAGTGCTAGAGATGACGAACAGGGGAATAATTCACCCCTCCACTTT
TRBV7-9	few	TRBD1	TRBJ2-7	CASRDRAGEQYF	TGTGCCAGCAGGGACAGGGCTGGCGAGCAGTACTTC
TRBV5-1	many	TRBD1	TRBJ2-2	CASSEDRGRGTGELFF	TGCGCCAGCAGCGAGGACAGGGGGCGCGGTACCGGGGAGCTGTTTTTT
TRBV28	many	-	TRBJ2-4	CASREVRLAKNIQYF	TGTGCCAGCAGAGAAGTGCGGCTAGCCAAAAACATTCAGTACTTC
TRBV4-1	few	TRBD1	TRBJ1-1	CASSRLGQSGTEAFF	TGCGCCAGCAGCCGCCTGGGACAGTCGGGCACTGAAGCTTTCTTT
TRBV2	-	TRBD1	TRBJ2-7	CASSEVGTGREQYF	TGTGCCAGCAGTGAAGTGGGGACAGGGAGGGAGCAGTACTTC
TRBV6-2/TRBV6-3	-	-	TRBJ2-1	CASSYPPTGNEQFF	TGTGCCAGCAGTTACCCCCCCACAGGGAATGAGCAGTTCTTC
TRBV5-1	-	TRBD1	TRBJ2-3	CASSPYPPRDRVGTQYF	TGCGCCAGCAGCCCCTACCCCCCCCGGGACAGGGTCGGTACGCAGTATTTT
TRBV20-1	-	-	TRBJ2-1	CSAFSVSSYNEQFF	TGCAGTGCTTTTAGCGTCAGCTCCTACAATGAGCAGTTCTTC
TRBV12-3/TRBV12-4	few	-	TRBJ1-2	CASSWSYGYTF	TGTGCCAGCAGTTGGAGTTATGGCTACACCTTC
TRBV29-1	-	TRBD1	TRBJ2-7	CSVGLATGGSEQYF	TGCAGCGTTGGGCTAGCAACAGGGGGCAGCGAGCAGTACTTC
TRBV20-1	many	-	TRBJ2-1	CSARPRDSYNEQFF	TGCAGTGCTAGGCCCCGAGACAGCTACAATGAGCAGTTCTTC
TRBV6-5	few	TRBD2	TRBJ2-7	CASSYSSLAGGEQYF	TGTGCCAGCAGTTACTCGAGTCTAGCGGGAGGCGAGCAGTACTTC
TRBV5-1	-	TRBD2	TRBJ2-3	CASSLPSGTDTQYF	TGCGCCAGCAGCTTGCCTAGCGGAACAGATACGCAGTATTTT
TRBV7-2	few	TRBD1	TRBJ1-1	CASSFRGQGGIEAFF	TGTGCCAGCAGCTTTAGAGGACAGGGGGGCATTGAAGCTTTCTTT
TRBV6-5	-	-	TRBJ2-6	CASSYGGELSSGANVLTF	TGTGCCAGCAGTTACGGCGGAGAGCTAAGCTCTGGGGCCAACGTCCTGACTTTC
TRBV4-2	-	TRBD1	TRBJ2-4	CASSQARTGRSKNIQYF	TGTGCCAGCAGCCAAGCTAGGACAGGGCGAAGCAAAAACATTCAGTACTTC
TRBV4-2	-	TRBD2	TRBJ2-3	CASSPQAGGRGDTQYF	TGTGCCAGCAGCCCCCAAGCGGGGGGCCGGGGAGATACGCAGTATTTT
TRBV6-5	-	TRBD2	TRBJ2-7	CASSFTGTRPHEQYF	TGTGCCAGCAGTTTTACCGGGACTAGGCCCCACGAGCAGTACTTC
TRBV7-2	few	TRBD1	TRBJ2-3	CASSRGTVSTDTQYF	TGTGCCAGCAGCAGAGGGACAGTGAGCACAGATACGCAGTATTTT
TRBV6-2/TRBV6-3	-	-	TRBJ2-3	CASNGLSGTDTQYF	TGTGCCAGCAACGGACTATCAGGGACAGATACGCAGTATTTT
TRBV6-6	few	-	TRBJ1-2	CASSYGESYGYTF	TGTGCCAGCAGTTACGGAGAAAGCTATGGCTACACCTTC
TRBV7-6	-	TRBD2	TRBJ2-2	CASSRRTSGSTGELFF	TGTGCCAGCAGCCGACGGACTAGCGGGAGCACCGGGGAGCTGTTTTTT
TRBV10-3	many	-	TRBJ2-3	CATSSGDTDTQYF	TGTGCCACCTCTTCGGGGGATACAGATACGCAGTATTTT
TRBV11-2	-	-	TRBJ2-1	CASSLEAAGPNNEQFF	TGTGCCAGCAGCTTAGAGGCAGCAGGGCCGAACAATGAGCAGTTCTTC
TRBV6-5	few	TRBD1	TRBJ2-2	CASSYSTGTGSGELFF	TGTGCCAGCAGTTACTCCACCGGGACAGGGTCCGGGGAGCTGTTTTTT
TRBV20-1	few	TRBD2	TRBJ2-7	CSAQRDFSYEQYF	TGCAGTGCCCAGCGGGACTTCTCCTACGAGCAGTACTTC